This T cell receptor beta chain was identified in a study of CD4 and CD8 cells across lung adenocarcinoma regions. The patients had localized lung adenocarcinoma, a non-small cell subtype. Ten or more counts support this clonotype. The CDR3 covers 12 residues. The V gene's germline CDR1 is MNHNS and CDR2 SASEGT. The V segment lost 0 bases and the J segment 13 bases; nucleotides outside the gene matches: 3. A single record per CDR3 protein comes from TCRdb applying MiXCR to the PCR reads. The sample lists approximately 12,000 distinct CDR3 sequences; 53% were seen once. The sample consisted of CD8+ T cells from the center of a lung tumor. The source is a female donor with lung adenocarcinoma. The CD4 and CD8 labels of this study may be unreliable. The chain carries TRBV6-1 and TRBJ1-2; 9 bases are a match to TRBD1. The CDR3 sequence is CASSEAGTGFTF. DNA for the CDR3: TGTGCCAGCAGTGAAGCTGGGACAGGGTTCACCTTC.